This T cell receptor (beta chain) was found in a study of T cells in women clearing cervical HPV infection. From germline, CDR1 is SQVTM and CDR2 ANQGSEA. V was shortened by 3 bases and J by 1 base, with 9 bases between the two germline ends. CDR3 size: 14 residues. Details on this clone: The observed sequence ends 3 residues before the CDR3 terminus, with the missing tail filled in from the germline J gene.

Sequencing was performed with immunoSEQ multiplex PCR; in TCRdb, only in-frame clones are kept and a portion is missing. This sample carries about 35,000 clones, with 1.5% to 2% going to the ten biggest clones. The material sequenced was blood buffy coat. The TCR was taken from a woman aged 18 to 75 with a cervical HPV16 infection that either progressed to CIN3+ or cleared (not recorded which). The V call is TRBV29-1, the J call TRBJ2-2; possibly TRBD2 for D (6 bases). Partial CDR3 DNA: TGCAGCGTTGATTCGGGGGTGAACACCGGGGAG. The encoded protein is CSVDSGVNTGE. The complete CDR3 protein is CSVDSGVNTGELFF.